The 29 T cell receptor beta chains listed next were all sequenced from one sample in a study of blood T cell repertoires in COVID-19. Repertoires were generated with immunoSEQ multiplex PCR, while TCRdb's copy carries only in-frame clones and drops some. The data contain approximately 190,000 clones, 80% to 85% of them singletons. Source material: PBMCs or T cells enriched from blood (not recorded which). The receptors stem from a man aged 40-49 years who had recovered from COVID-19.

J is TRBJ2-3 and V is TRBV5-1; TRBD1 agrees at 7 bases. Trimming removed 4 bases from V and 1 base from J; junction bases left unmatched: 9. Germline V lookup: CDR1 SGHRS, CDR2 YFSETQ. This CDR3 is 16 amino acids long. CDR3 amino acids: CASSTYNRGGTDTQYF. DNA for the CDR3: TGCGCCAGCAGCACATACAACAGGGGCGGCACAGATACGCAGTATTTT.

The chain combines TRBV9 with TRBJ1-1, with D perhaps matching TRBD1 (5 bases). Between the trimmed V and J ends, which lost 0 bases and 8 bases, there was a span of 11 bases. Germline CDR1 reads SGDLS; CDR2 reads YYNGEE. There are 13 residues in the CDR3. DNA for the CDR3: TGTGCCAGCAGCGTAGAAGACCGGACAGAAGCTTTCTTT. Amino acid sequence: CASSVEDRTEAFF.

The chain joins TRBV7-6 to TRBJ1-4; D is uncertain. The V gene lost 5 bases and the J gene lost 1 base, with 11 bases spanning the gap. This CDR3 comprises 15 residues. From germline, CDR1 is SGHVS and CDR2 FNYEAQ. The CDR3 here is CASSLLGETNEKLFF. The DNA for the CDR3 is TGTGCCAGCAGCCTACTCGGGGAAACTAATGAAAAACTGTTTTTT.

The chain couples TRBV27 to TRBJ1-6, with 8 bases that match TRBD1. The V gene's germline CDR1 is MNHEY and CDR2 SMNVEV (reference sequence). The J segment lost 9 bases and the V segment lost 3 bases, leaving 4 bases of the junction unmatched. This CDR3 has 14 amino acids. The DNA of the CDR3 is TGTGCCAGCAGTTTCGACAGGGGTAGTTCACCCCTCCACTTT. This codes for CASSFDRGSSPLHF.

V usage is TRBV12-3 or TRBV12-4 and J usage is TRBJ1-1, with TRBD1 as a possible D gene (6 bases). V was clipped by 5 bases and J by 8 bases, with 15 bases between them. The CDR3 loop spans 13 amino acids. The CDR3 is CASSRGTKPEAFF. The CDR3 DNA reads TGTGCCAGCAGTAGAGGGACAAAGCCAGAAGCTTTCTTT.

V gene TRBV9 combines with J gene TRBJ1-1; TRBD1 agrees at 7 bases. The CDR3 is 15 amino acids. CDR1 and CDR2 (germline): SGDLS, YYNGEE. V was pared by 3 bases and J by 3 bases, with 8 bases of the junction left unmatched. The CDR3 region has the DNA TGTGCCAGCAGCGCAGACAGGGTAGGGGACACTGAAGCTTTCTTT. Its protein product is CASSADRVGDTEAFF.

The chain is built from TRBV28 and TRBJ2-3; no clear D. CDR3 size: 19 residues. Germline CDR1 MDHEN, CDR2 SYDVKM. Trimming stripped 5 bases from V and 0 bases from J, with 24 bases between. The CDR3 sequence: CASSPRWWLSKTSTDTQYF. The CDR3 nucleotides read TGTGCCAGCAGTCCGAGGTGGTGGTTATCCAAAACTAGCACAGATACGCAGTATTTT.

The chain recombines TRBV11-2 with TRBJ1-1; 8 bases fit TRBD1. J lost 5 bases, V lost 5 bases, and 13 bases had no gene match. From germline, CDR1 is SGHAT and CDR2 FQNNGV. The CDR3 runs to 16 residues. The CDR3 DNA is TGTGCCAGCAGCCTATCACCCAGGGGGCCGGGTACTGAAGCTTTCTTT. This gives the protein CASSLSPRGPGTEAFF.

This chain links TRBV15 with TRBJ1-1; 10 bases align to TRBD1. CDR1 is LNHNV and CDR2 is YYDKDF in the germline V gene (reference sequence). J gave up 7 bases and V 0 bases, and 8 bases lay outside the gene matches. The CDR3 has 16 amino acids. The CDR3 region is CATSREWTGGPIEAFF. The CDR3 nucleotides read TGTGCCACCAGCAGAGAGTGGACAGGGGGGCCAATTGAAGCTTTCTTT.

A few counts support this clone. This chain uses TRBV11-1 with TRBJ2-2; 8 positions agree with TRBD2. There are 16 residues in the CDR3. With V trimmed by 6 bases and J by 2 bases, 8 bases remained unmatched. Germline CDR1 and CDR2: SGHAT and FQDESV (reference sequence). The CDR3 sequence: CASSPASGGNTGELFF. The CDR3 nucleotides are TGTGCCAGCAGTCCGGCCAGCGGGGGAAACACCGGGGAGCTGTTTTTT. The full variable domain, rest sourced from reference TRBV11-1 and TRBJ2-2, is EAEVAQSPRYKITEKSQAVAFWCDPISGHATLYWYRQILGQGPELLVQFQDESVVDDSQLPKDRFSAERLKGVDSTLKIQPAELGDSAMYLCASSPASGGNTGELFFGEGSRLTVL.

The chain carries TRBV5-4 and TRBJ2-1, with TRBD2 identical over 8 bases. Germline lookup yields CDR1 SGHNT and CDR2 YYREEE (reference sequence). The CDR3 is made up of 15 amino acids. Trimming took 4 bases from V and 5 from J; bases not matched to a gene: 8. This CDR3 is CASSPRGSGDNEQFF. The CDR3 DNA follows: TGTGCCAGCAGCCCTCGGGGTAGCGGGGACAATGAGCAGTTCTTC.

This clone was observed once. This chain links TRBV5-1 with TRBJ2-7; D remains unclear. V lost 1 base to trimming and J lost 6 bases, with 5 bases between them. The germline V gene encodes CDR1 SGHRS and CDR2 YFSETQ. The CDR3 runs 11 residues. CDR3 nucleotide sequence: TGCGCCAGCAGCTTGCTCGGCGAGCAGTACTTC. This codes for CASSLLGEQYF. Supplemented by reference TRBV5-1 and TRBJ2-7, the full variable domain reads KAGVTQTPRYLIKTRGQQVTLSCSPISGHRSVSWYQQTPGQGLQFLFEYFSETQRNKGNFPGRFSGRQFSNSRSEMNVSTLELGDSALYLCASSLLGEQYFGPGTRLTVT.

The chain links TRBV5-1 to TRBJ1-2; 10 bases are a match to TRBD1. V trimming: 0 bases; J trimming: 4 bases; junction bases outside the gene matches: 3. This CDR3 has 15 residues. CDR1 is SGHRS and CDR2 is YFSETQ in the germline V gene. The CDR3 DNA reads TGCGCCAGCAGCTTGGAGACAGGGGGCCTCTATGGCTACACCTTC. Protein product: CASSLETGGLYGYTF.

As regards this clone: At the DNA level, this CDR3 is encoded by other sequences in the same sample as well. The V call is TRBV5-1, the J call TRBJ1-2; D remains unclear. The V gene lost 0 bases and the J gene lost 5 bases, with 5 bases spanning the gap. CDR1 and CDR2 from the germline V gene are SGHRS and YFSETQ. The length of the CDR3 is 12 residues. In DNA form, the CDR3 reads TGCGCCAGCAGCTTGGATTCATATGGCTACACCTTC. Translated, it gives CASSLDSYGYTF.

The V and J genes are TRBV6-5 and TRBJ1-2; the D gene is possibly TRBD1 (6 bases). This CDR3 is 15 amino acids long. The germline V gene has CDR1 MNHEY and CDR2 SVGAGI. The V end was cut by 6 bases, the J end by 3 bases, with 17 bases between. Here the CDR3 DNA reads TGTGCCAGCAGGCCCCGGGGGGGCTTCGACTATGGCTACACCTTC. This translates into CASRPRGGFDYGYTF.

The CDR3 sequence: CASSLYVVRGDYGYTF. In DNA form, the CDR3 reads TGTGCCAGCAGCTTGTATGTCGTCAGGGGTGACTATGGCTACACCTTC. The chain recombines TRBV5-6 with TRBJ1-2; TRBD1 is a possible D gene (6 bases). Trimming took 1 base from V and 3 from J, leaving 16 bases between them. Germline assignment: CDR1 SGHDT and CDR2 YYEEEE. The CDR3 length is 16 residues.

The rearrangement uses TRBV10-2 and TRBJ1-2; D unclear. The V and J ends lost 4 bases and 6 bases respectively, with 9 bases between them. Germline V gene data show CDR1 as WSHSY and CDR2 as SAAADI. CDR3 size: 12 residues. The CDR3 protein is CASSVAGNGYTF. The CDR3 DNA reads as TGCGCCAGCAGTGTGGCTGGTAATGGCTACACCTTC.

This clone showed up just a few times. This chain joins TRBV7-9 and TRBJ1-2; 8 bases line up with TRBD1. CDR3 length: 14 residues. Germline CDR1 and CDR2: SEHNR and FQNEAQ (reference sequence). Trimming cost V 5 bases and J 3 bases; bases outside gene matches: 5. The CDR3, as DNA: TGTGCCAGCAGCCTAGGGACAGGAGACTATGGCTACACCTTC. It is translated as CASSLGTGDYGYTF.

This clone appeared a single time. V is TRBV3-1 (or the pseudogene TRBV3-2) and J is TRBJ1-4, with D perhaps TRBD1 (5 bases). This CDR3 spans 14 amino acids. V shed 2 bases and J shed 4 bases, with 8 bases lying between them. CDR1 is LGHDT and CDR2 is YNNKEL in the germline V gene (reference sequence). The CDR3 loop reads CASSQSGGNEKLFF. For the CDR3, the DNA is TGTGCCAGCAGCCAATCCGGGGGTAATGAAAAACTGTTTTTT.

A single count supports this clone. The rearrangement links TRBV28 to TRBJ1-1; possible D gene TRBD1, 6 bases. This CDR3 is built from 15 residues. The ends were cut back, 5 bases at V and 3 bases at J, with 16 bases in the middle. Germline CDR1 is MDHEN and CDR2 is SYDVKM. The CDR3 here is CASSPPRQADTEAFF. Written as DNA, the CDR3 is TGTGCCAGCAGTCCCCCCCGACAGGCGGACACTGAAGCTTTCTTT.

The CDR3 nucleotides are TGTGCCAGCAGTTACAACTCTTATAGCAATCAGCCCCAGCATTTT. It encodes CASSYNSYSNQPQHF. V gene TRBV6-5 combines with J gene TRBJ1-5; D is uncertain. The CDR3 has 15 amino acids. The V gene's germline CDR1 is MNHEY and CDR2 SVGAGI. Deletions cut 2 bases from V and 0 bases from J, with 8 bases between.

The chain couples TRBV12-5 to TRBJ2-2, with D possibly being TRBD1 (6 bases). The V end was cut by 7 bases, the J end by 2 bases, with 11 bases between. The germline gives CDR1 LGHNT, CDR2 FRNRAP. The CDR3 extends over 14 amino acids. The CDR3 coding sequence is TGTGCTAGTGCCGGGGACAATAACACCGGGGAGCTGTTTTTT. Protein: CASAGDNNTGELFF.

The chain recombines TRBV5-1 with TRBJ2-5; no firm D call. Germline V lookup: CDR1 SGHRS, CDR2 YFSETQ. The CDR3 sequence is 13 residues long. Trimming shortened V by 4 bases and J by 5 bases, and 12 bases separated the two germline ends. This CDR3 reads CASSMGLRETQYF. The CDR3, as DNA: TGCGCCAGCAGCATGGGCCTCCGGGAGACCCAGTACTTC.

The chain carries TRBV6-5 and TRBJ2-7; a weak D match, TRBD1 (6 bases). Trimming pared 0 bases from V and 2 bases from J, leaving 11 bases between. The germline CDR1 and CDR2 sequences are MNHEY and SVGAGI. The CDR3 totals 15 residues. The DNA of the CDR3 is TGTGCCAGCAGTTACTCGAGGGGGACGACCTACGAGCAGTACTTC. The encoded protein is CASSYSRGTTYEQYF.

The chain uses TRBV5-5 and TRBJ2-3; 10 bases line up with TRBD1. CDR1 and CDR2 (germline): SGHKS, YYEKEE (reference sequence). This CDR3 is 15 amino acids long. V trimming: 5 bases; J trimming: 6 bases; junction bases outside the gene matches: 9. The CDR3 loop reads CASRYRPGQGDTQYF. In nucleotides, the CDR3 is TGTGCCAGCAGATATAGACCGGGACAGGGGGATACGCAGTATTTT.

The J gene is TRBJ2-1, the V gene TRBV6-2 or TRBV6-3; maybe TRBD2 (6 bases). Trimming stripped 5 bases from V and 8 bases from J, with 19 bases between. Germline assignment: CDR1 MNHEY and CDR2 SVGEGT. The CDR3 sequence is 15 residues long. The CDR3 DNA sequence: TGTGCCAGCAGTGGGGGGAACAGGCCCCCCTATGAGCAGTTCTTC. Protein product: CASSGGNRPPYEQFF.

V is TRBV6-6 and J is TRBJ1-5; 9 bases match TRBD1. Germline CDR1 reads MNHNY; CDR2 reads SVGAGI (reference sequence). The V segment lost 1 base and the J segment 6 bases; nucleotides outside the gene matches: 7. The CDR3 is made up of 16 amino acids. CDR3 residues: CASSYYRQGVGQPQHF. The CDR3 DNA reads TGTGCCAGCAGTTACTACCGACAGGGGGTCGGTCAGCCCCAGCATTTT.

This clone was detected only a few times. V gene TRBV19 combines with J gene TRBJ1-2; D may be TRBD1 (6 bases). There are 15 residues in the CDR3. From germline, CDR1 is LNHDA and CDR2 SQIVND (reference sequence). The V end lost 6 bases, the J end lost 4 bases, and 18 bases lay between the germline ends. CDR3 DNA sequence: TGTGCCAGTAGCCAGTCCCACAGGGAGACCTATGGCTACACCTTC. Its protein is CASSQSHRETYGYTF.

The chain uses TRBV18 and TRBJ2-3, with 8 bases matching TRBD2. This CDR3 has 16 residues. CDR1 is KGHSH and CDR2 is LQKENI in the germline V gene. Unmatched junction bases numbered 8, after V lost 2 bases and J lost 4 bases. CDR3 nucleotides: TGTGCCAGCTCACCAATGCGAGCGGGGGCATCAGATACGCAGTATTTT. It is translated as CASSPMRAGASDTQYF.